This TCR beta chain was identified in a study of OX40 agonist ivuxolimab in advanced cancers. For the study at large: Patients were given ivuxolimab, an antibody that agonizes OX40 (CD134). Partial responses, seen in three patients, involved one hepatocellular carcinoma and two cutaneous melanomas.

The table came from immunoSEQ multiplex PCR; TCRdb's copy has only in-frame clones and leaves some out. This table holds about 94,000 clones, around nine tenths found once. This CDR3 contains 14 residues. Trimming at V came to 3 bases and at J to 8 bases, leaving 5 bases not matched to a gene. Germline CDR1 LNHDA, CDR2 SQIVND (reference sequence). The input for sequencing was CD4+ or CD8+ T cells sorted from blood, taken in a trial of the OX40 agonist ivuxolimab. The chain combines TRBV19 with TRBJ1-4; 8 bases are shared with TRBD1. The TCR was taken from an adult with an advanced solid tumor such as melanoma, head and neck, liver or kidney cancer. The DNA of the CDR3 is TGTGCCAGTAGTATCAGGGGGCCGTTGGAAAAACTGTTTTTT. Protein: CASSIRGPLEKLFF.